Below, one TCR beta chain is given with its context. The table came from immunoSEQ multiplex PCR; TCRdb's copy has only in-frame clones and leaves some out. The sample yields about 120,000 clones, about 90% seen once. These data originate in a study of T cell responses to AZD1222 COVID-19 vaccine. The V gene lost 0 bases and the J gene lost 3 bases, with 7 bases spanning the gap. This CDR3 contains 14 residues. Germline loops: CDR1 SGDLS, CDR2 YYNGEE. The sequence derives from an adult in good health. Here the sequenced sample was peripheral blood, taken on day 0 of AZD1222 vaccination. The V and J genes are TRBV9 and TRBJ1-3, with D unclear. The CDR3 is CASSVAGYGNTIYF. For the CDR3, the DNA is TGTGCCAGCAGCGTAGCCGGGTATGGAAACACCATATATTTT. The whole variable domain, remainder taken from reference TRBV9 and TRBJ1-3, is DSGVTQTPKHLITATGQRVTLRCSPRSGDLSVYWYQQSLDQGLQFLIQYYNGEERAKGNILERFSAQQFPDLHSELNLSSLELGDSALYFCASSVAGYGNTIYFGEGSWLTVV.